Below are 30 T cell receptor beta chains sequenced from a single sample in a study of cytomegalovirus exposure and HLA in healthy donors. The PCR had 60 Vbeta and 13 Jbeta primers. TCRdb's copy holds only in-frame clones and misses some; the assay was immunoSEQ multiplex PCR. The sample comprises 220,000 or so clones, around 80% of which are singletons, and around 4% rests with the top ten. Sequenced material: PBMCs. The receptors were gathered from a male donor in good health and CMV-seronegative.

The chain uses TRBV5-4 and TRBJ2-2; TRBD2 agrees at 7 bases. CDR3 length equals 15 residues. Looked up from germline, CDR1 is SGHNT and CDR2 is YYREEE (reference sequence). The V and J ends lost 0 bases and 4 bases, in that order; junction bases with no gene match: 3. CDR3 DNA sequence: TGTGCCAGCAGCTTGGGGCTAGCGGCCACCGGGGAGCTGTTTTTT. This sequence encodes CASSLGLAATGELFF.

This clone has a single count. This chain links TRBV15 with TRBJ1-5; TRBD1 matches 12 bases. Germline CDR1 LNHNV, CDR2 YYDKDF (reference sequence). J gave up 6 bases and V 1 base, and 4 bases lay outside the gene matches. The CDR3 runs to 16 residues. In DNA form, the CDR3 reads TGTGCCACCAGCAGAGGGGGACAGGGGGCAGTTCAGCCCCAGCATTTT. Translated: CATSRGGQGAVQPQHF.

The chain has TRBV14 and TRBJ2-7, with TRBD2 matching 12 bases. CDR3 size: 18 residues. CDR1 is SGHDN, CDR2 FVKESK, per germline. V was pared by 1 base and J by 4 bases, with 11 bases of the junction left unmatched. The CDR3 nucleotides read TGTGCCAGCAGCCAAGGCTTACTAGCGGGAGGCACAAGGTACGAGCAGTACTTC. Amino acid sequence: CASSQGLLAGGTRYEQYF.

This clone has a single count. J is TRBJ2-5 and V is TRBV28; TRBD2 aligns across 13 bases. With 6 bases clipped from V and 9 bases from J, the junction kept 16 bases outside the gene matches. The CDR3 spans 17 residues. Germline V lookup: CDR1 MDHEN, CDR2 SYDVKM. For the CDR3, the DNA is TGTGCCAGCAGACAACAACTAAGGACTAGCGGGAGTAGTCCCCAGTACTTC. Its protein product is CASRQQLRTSGSSPQYF.

The CDR3 DNA is TGTGCCAGCAGCCCCCCCGGGGGGACAGATACGCAGTATTTT. Residues: CASSPPGGTDTQYF. This sequence joins TRBV7-9 and TRBJ2-3; TRBD2 matches 7 bases. The V and J ends lost 5 bases and 3 bases, in that order; junction bases with no gene match: 5. Germline CDR1 is SEHNR and CDR2 is FQNEAQ (reference sequence). The CDR3 spans 14 residues.

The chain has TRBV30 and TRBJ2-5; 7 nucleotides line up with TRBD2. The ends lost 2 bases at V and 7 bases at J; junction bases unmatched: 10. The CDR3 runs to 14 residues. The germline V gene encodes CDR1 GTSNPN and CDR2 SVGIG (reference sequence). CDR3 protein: CAWSKRLAVGTQYF. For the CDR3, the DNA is TGTGCCTGGAGTAAGAGACTAGCAGTAGGGACCCAGTACTTC.

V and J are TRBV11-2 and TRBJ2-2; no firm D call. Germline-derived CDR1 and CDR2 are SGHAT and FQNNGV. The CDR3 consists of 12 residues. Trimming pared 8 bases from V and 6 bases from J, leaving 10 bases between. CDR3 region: CASFPVSGELFF. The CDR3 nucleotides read TGTGCCAGCTTCCCGGTATCCGGGGAGCTGTTTTTT.

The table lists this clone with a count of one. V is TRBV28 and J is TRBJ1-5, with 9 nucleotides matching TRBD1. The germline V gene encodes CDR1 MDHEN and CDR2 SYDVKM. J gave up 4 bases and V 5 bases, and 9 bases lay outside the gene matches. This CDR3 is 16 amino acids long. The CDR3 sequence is CASSATPGQGNQPQHF. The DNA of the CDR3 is TGTGCCAGCAGTGCTACACCGGGACAGGGTAATCAGCCCCAGCATTTT.

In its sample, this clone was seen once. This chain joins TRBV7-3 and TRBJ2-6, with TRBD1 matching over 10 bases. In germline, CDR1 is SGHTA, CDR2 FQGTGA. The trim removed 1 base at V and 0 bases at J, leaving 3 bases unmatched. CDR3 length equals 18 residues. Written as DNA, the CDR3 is TGTGCCAGCAGCTTAAAGGGACAGGGGAGCTCTGGGGCCAACGTCCTGACTTTC. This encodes CASSLKGQGSSGANVLTF.

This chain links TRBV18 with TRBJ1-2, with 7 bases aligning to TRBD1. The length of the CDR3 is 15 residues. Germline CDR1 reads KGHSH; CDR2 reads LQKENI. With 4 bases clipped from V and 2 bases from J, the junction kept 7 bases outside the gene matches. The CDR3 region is CASSLRDSPNYGYTF. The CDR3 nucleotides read TGTGCCAGCTCACTCCGGGACAGTCCCAACTATGGCTACACCTTC.

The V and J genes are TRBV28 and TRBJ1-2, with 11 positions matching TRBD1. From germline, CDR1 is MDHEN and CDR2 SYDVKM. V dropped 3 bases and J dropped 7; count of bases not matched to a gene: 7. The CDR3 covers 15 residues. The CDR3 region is CASSFPGQGGSGYTF. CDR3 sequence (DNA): TGTGCCAGCAGTTTTCCGGGACAGGGGGGTAGTGGCTACACCTTC.

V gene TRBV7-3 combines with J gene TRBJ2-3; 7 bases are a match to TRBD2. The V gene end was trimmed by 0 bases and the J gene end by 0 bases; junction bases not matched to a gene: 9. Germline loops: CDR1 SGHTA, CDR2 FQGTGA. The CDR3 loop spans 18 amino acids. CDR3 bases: TGTGCCAGCAGCTTAACGGCGGGTGGGGGAGGGAGCACAGATACGCAGTATTTT. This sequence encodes CASSLTAGGGGSTDTQYF.

The CDR3 here is CASRESRLAGSGETQYF. CDR3 bases: TGTGCCAGCAGGGAGAGTCGTCTAGCGGGATCAGGAGAGACCCAGTACTTC. V is TRBV28 and J is TRBJ2-5; 9 bases agree with TRBD2. With 6 bases clipped from V and 4 bases from J, the junction kept 15 bases outside the gene matches. CDR3 length equals 17 residues. Germline CDR1 MDHEN, CDR2 SYDVKM.

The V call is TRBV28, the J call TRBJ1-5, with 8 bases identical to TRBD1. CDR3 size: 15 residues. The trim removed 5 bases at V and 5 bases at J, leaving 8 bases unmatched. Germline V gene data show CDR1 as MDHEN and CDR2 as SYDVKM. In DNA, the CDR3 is TGTGCCAGCAGTCCCCTGGACAGGGACGATCAGCCCCAGCATTTT. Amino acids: CASSPLDRDDQPQHF.

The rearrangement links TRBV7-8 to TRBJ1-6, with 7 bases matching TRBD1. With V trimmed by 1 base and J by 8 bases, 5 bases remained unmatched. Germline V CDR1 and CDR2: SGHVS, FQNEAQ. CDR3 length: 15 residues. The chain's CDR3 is CASSLGNRGDSPLHF. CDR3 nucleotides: TGTGCCAGCAGCTTAGGGAACAGGGGTGATTCACCCCTCCACTTT.

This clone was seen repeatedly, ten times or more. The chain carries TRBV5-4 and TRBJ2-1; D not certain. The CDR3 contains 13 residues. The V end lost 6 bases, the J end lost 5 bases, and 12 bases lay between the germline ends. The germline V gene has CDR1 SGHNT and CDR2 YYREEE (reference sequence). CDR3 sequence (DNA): TGTGCCAGCATCTCCCTAAGAGACAATGAGCAGTTCTTC. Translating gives CASISLRDNEQFF.

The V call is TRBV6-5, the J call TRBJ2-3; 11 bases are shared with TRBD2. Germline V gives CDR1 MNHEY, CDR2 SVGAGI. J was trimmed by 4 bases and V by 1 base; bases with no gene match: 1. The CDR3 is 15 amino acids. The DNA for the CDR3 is TGTGCCAGCAGTTACTTAGCGGGAGGGGCAGATACGCAGTATTTT. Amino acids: CASSYLAGGADTQYF.

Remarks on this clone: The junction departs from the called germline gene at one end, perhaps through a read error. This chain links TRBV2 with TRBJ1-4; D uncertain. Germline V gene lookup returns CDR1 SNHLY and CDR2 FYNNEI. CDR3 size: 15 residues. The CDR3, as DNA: TGTGCCGGCAGTGCCAACCGGGGAACTAATGAAAAACTGTTTTTT. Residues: CAGSANRGTNEKLFF.

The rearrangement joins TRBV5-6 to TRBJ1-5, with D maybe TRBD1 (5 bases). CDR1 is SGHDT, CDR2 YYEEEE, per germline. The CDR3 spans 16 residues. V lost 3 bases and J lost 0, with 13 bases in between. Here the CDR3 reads CASSSLRTLSNQPQHF. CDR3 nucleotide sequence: TGTGCCAGCAGCTCCTTACGGACACTTAGCAATCAGCCCCAGCATTTT.

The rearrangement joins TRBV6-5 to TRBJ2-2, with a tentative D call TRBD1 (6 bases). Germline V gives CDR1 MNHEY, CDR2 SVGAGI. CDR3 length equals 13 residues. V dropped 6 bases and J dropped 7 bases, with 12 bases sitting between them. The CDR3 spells CASSTRGVGELFF. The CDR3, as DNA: TGTGCCAGCAGCACCAGGGGTGTCGGGGAGCTGTTTTTT.

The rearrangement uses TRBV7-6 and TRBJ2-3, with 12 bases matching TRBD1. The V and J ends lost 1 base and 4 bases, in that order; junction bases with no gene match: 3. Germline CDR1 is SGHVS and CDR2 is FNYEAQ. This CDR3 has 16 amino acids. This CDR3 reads CASSLEGTGGPDTQYF. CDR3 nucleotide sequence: TGTGCCAGCAGCTTAGAGGGGACAGGGGGCCCAGATACGCAGTATTTT.

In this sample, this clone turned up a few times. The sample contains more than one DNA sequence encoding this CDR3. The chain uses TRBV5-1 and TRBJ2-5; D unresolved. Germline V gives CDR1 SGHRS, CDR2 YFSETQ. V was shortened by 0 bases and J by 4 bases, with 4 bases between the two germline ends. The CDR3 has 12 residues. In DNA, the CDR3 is TGCGCCAGCAGCTTGGCCCGAGAGACCCAGTACTTC. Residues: CASSLARETQYF.

CDR3 sequence reads: CASSYSGTRVYNEQFF. Written as DNA, the CDR3 is TGTGCCAGCAGTTACTCAGGGACTAGGGTCTACAATGAGCAGTTCTTC. The chain links TRBV6-5 to TRBJ2-1; 8 nucleotides agree with TRBD2. The germline CDR1 and CDR2 sequences are MNHEY and SVGAGI. This CDR3 spans 16 amino acids. V shed 0 bases and J 3 bases; nucleotides not matched to a gene: 4.

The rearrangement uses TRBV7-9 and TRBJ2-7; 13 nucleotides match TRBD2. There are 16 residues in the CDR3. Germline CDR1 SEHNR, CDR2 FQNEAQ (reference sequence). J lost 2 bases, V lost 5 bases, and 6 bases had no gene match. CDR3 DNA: TGTGCCAGCAGCCCACCGGGGACTAGCGGGACCTACGAGCAGTACTTC. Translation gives CASSPPGTSGTYEQYF.

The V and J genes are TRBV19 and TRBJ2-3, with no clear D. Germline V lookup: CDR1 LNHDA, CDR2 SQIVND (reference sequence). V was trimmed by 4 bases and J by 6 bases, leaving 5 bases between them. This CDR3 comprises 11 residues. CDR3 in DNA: TGTGCCAGTAGTAACCAGGATACGCAGTATTTT. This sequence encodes CASSNQDTQYF.

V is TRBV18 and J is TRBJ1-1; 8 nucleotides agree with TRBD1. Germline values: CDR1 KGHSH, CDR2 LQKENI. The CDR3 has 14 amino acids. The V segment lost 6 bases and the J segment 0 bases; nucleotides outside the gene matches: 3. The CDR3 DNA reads TGTGCCAGCTCCGACAGGGGAATGAACACTGAAGCTTTCTTT. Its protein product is CASSDRGMNTEAFF. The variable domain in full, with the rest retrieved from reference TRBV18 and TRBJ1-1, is NAGVMQNPRHLVRRRGQEARLRCSPMKGHSHVYWYRQLPEEGLKFMVYLQKENIIDESGMPKERFSAEFPKEGPSILRIQQVVRGDSAAYFCASSDRGMNTEAFFGQGTRLTVV.

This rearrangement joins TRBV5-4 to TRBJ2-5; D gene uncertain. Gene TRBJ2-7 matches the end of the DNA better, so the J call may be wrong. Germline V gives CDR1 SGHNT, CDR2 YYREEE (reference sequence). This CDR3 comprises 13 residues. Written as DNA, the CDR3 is TGTGCCAGCAGCTTGCCCAGGAAGAACGAGCAGTACTTC. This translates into CASSLPRKNEQYF.

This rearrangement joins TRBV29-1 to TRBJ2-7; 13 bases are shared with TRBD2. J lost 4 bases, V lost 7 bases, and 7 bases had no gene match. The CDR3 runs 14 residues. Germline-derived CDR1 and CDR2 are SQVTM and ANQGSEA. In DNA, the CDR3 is TGCAGCGGCGGGACTAGCGGGACAACTTACGAGCAGTACTTC. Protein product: CSGGTSGTTYEQYF.

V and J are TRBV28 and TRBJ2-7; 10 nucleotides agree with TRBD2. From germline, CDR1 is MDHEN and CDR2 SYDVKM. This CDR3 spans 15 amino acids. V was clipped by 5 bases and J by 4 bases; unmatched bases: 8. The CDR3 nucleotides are TGTGCCAGCAGTCCCATAGCGGGAGGAATGTACGAGCAGTACTTC. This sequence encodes CASSPIAGGMYEQYF.

CDR3 sequence reads: CASSSGTGAYEQYF. The DNA for the CDR3 is TGCGCCAGCAGCTCCGGGACAGGGGCCTACGAGCAGTACTTC. The rearrangement joins TRBV5-1 to TRBJ2-7; TRBD1 matches at 10 bases. With V trimmed by 3 bases and J by 2 bases, 2 bases remained unmatched. The V gene's germline CDR1 is SGHRS and CDR2 YFSETQ. The CDR3 has 14 amino acids. Together with reference TRBV5-1 and TRBJ2-7, the CDR3 gives the full variable domain: KAGVTQTPRYLIKTRGQQVTLSCSPISGHRSVSWYQQTPGQGLQFLFEYFSETQRNKGNFPGRFSGRQFSNSRSEMNVSTLELGDSALYLCASSSGTGAYEQYFGPGTRLTVT.